A single sample is the source of the 29 T cell receptor beta chains below, sequenced in a study of blood T cell repertoires in COVID-19. Measured with immunoSEQ multiplex PCR; TCRdb has only the in-frame clones, and not every one. The sample yields under 250,000 clones, roughly 85% seen once. The specimen was peripheral blood. These receptors were obtained from a man aged 50-60 years with COVID-19, enrolled during active disease.

This rearrangement joins TRBV2 to TRBJ2-1, with D maybe TRBD2 (6 bases). Per the germline V gene, CDR1 is SNHLY and CDR2 is FYNNEI. Between the trimmed V and J ends, which lost 9 bases and 10 bases, there was a span of 10 bases. The CDR3 is made up of 10 amino acids. The CDR3 loop is CASGGLEQFF. For the CDR3, the DNA is TGTGCCAGTGGGGGGTTAGAGCAGTTCTTC.

This clone was seen once. The rearrangement joins TRBV7-2 to TRBJ1-2, with D tentatively TRBD1 (6 bases). Germline values: CDR1 SGHTA, CDR2 FQGNSA. V shed 4 bases and J shed 7 bases, with 16 bases lying between them. CDR3 length: 14 amino acids. CDR3 sequence (DNA): TGTGCCAGCAGCTCGAGGACAGAGCTATTTGGCTACACCTTC. Protein: CASSSRTELFGYTF.

The CDR3 here is CAISITGVGDTEAFF. DNA for the CDR3: TGTGCCATCAGTATAACAGGGGTTGGGGACACTGAAGCTTTCTTT. The V gene is TRBV10-3, the J gene TRBJ1-1; 7 nucleotides match TRBD1. Germline V CDR1 and CDR2: ENHRY, SYGVKD. The CDR3 sequence is 15 residues long. The V and J ends lost 5 bases and 3 bases, in that order; junction bases with no gene match: 9.

This chain connects TRBV12-3 or TRBV12-4 to TRBJ2-7; D not resolved. Trimming took 8 bases from V and 2 from J, leaving 10 bases between them. The CDR3 consists of 12 residues. The CDR3 region is CASSLAAYEQYF. The CDR3 DNA follows: TGTGCCAGCTCTTTGGCGGCCTACGAGCAGTACTTC.

This sequence joins TRBV2 and TRBJ1-5; D is perhaps TRBD1 (5 bases). Germline V gene sequence: CDR1 SNHLY, CDR2 FYNNEI. V lost 3 bases and J lost 5, with 17 bases in between. This CDR3 comprises 16 residues. In nucleotides, the CDR3 is TGTGCCAGCAGTGAGCCTTCGACAGCGCCTGATCAGCCCCAGCATTTT. Encoded protein: CASSEPSTAPDQPQHF.

This chain links TRBV3-1 (or the pseudogene TRBV3-2) with TRBJ1-4; the D gene is possibly TRBD1 (6 bases). Trimming left V 1 base short and J 8 bases short, with 14 bases between. The CDR3 runs to 15 residues. Germline V gives CDR1 LGHDT, CDR2 YNNKEL (reference sequence). In nucleotides, the CDR3 is TGTGCCAGCAGCCAAGCCGGGACACCATTGGAAAAACTGTTTTTT. This translates into CASSQAGTPLEKLFF.

The chain links TRBV5-1 to TRBJ2-7; 7 bases match TRBD2. V gave up 2 bases and J gave up 3 bases; unmatched junction bases: 17. The CDR3 is made up of 18 amino acids. Germline loops: CDR1 SGHRS, CDR2 YFSETQ. The chain's CDR3 is CASSLRPGERGKVYEQYF. The CDR3 bases are TGCGCCAGCAGCTTACGCCCCGGGGAGCGGGGAAAAGTCTACGAGCAGTACTTC.

The rearrangement uses TRBV29-1 and TRBJ1-4; D is perhaps TRBD1 (6 bases). CDR1 SQVTM and CDR2 ANQGSEA come from the germline V gene. This CDR3 contains 15 residues. The germline V and J ends were trimmed by 6 bases and 7 bases, with 21 bases remaining between them. Here the CDR3 reads CSVPGGGQEGEKLFF. DNA of the CDR3: TGCAGCGTGCCCGGGGGGGGGCAGGAGGGTGAAAAACTGTTTTTT.

This chain connects TRBV5-1 to TRBJ2-5; 7 positions match TRBD1. The ends lost 4 bases at V and 4 bases at J; junction bases unmatched: 7. From germline, CDR1 is SGHRS and CDR2 YFSETQ. CDR3 length: 14 amino acids. Here the CDR3 DNA reads TGCGCCAGCAGCAGGGCGACAGGGCGAGAGACCCAGTACTTC. Translating gives CASSRATGRETQYF.

This sequence joins TRBV7-2 and TRBJ1-2; D gene unclear. CDR1 SGHTA and CDR2 FQGNSA come from the germline V gene. The V gene lost 0 bases and the J gene lost 8 bases, with 7 bases spanning the gap. The CDR3 consists of 12 residues. The CDR3 nucleotides read TGTGCCAGCAGCTTAGCTTGGGCGGGCTACACCTTC. Its protein product is CASSLAWAGYTF.

Written as DNA, the CDR3 is TGTGCCAGCAGTTACTCGCCAGGGGCAAACTATGGCTACACCTTC. The encoded protein is CASSYSPGANYGYTF. The rearrangement uses TRBV6-5 and TRBJ1-2; possible D gene TRBD1, 6 bases. Trimming stripped 0 bases from V and 2 bases from J, with 10 bases between. CDR1 and CDR2 (germline): MNHEY, SVGAGI. CDR3 length: 15 amino acids.

The J gene is TRBJ2-7, the V gene TRBV9, with TRBD2 identical over 7 bases. V lost 0 bases to trimming and J lost 0 bases; unmatched junction nucleotides: 9. The CDR3 has 17 amino acids. From germline, CDR1 is SGDLS and CDR2 YYNGEE. This chain's CDR3 is CASSVGLGRDYSYEQYF. CDR3 nucleotides: TGTGCCAGCAGCGTAGGTTTAGGGCGGGACTACTCCTACGAGCAGTACTTC.

The chain combines TRBV7-9 with TRBJ1-1; TRBD1 aligns across 9 bases. Trimming at V came to 3 bases and at J to 1 base, leaving 6 bases not matched to a gene. The CDR3 sequence is 16 residues long. Germline V gene sequence: CDR1 SEHNR, CDR2 FQNEAQ (reference sequence). CDR3 sequence reads: CASSFWAGQGNTEAFF. CDR3 sequence (DNA): TGTGCCAGCAGCTTTTGGGCGGGACAGGGGAACACTGAAGCTTTCTTT.

V usage is TRBV5-1 and J usage is TRBJ2-3, with 7 nucleotides matching TRBD1. Looked up from germline, CDR1 is SGHRS and CDR2 is YFSETQ. Trimming at V came to 2 bases and at J to 1 base, leaving 4 bases not matched to a gene. This CDR3 region has 15 residues. The CDR3 reads CASSFQGEGTDTQYF. The CDR3, as DNA: TGCGCCAGCAGCTTCCAGGGGGAAGGCACAGATACGCAGTATTTT.

Turning to this clone: This sample also contains other DNA sequences that code for the same CDR3. The chain combines TRBV20-1 with TRBJ1-2; D may be TRBD1 (5 bases). V dropped 5 bases and J dropped 8 bases, with 9 bases sitting between them. Germline loops: CDR1 DFQATT, CDR2 SNEGSKA (reference sequence). The CDR3 spans 10 residues. This CDR3 is CSASGGGYTF. The CDR3 DNA reads TGCAGTGCTTCCGGGGGGGGCTACACCTTC.

Only a few counts were recorded for this clone. This rearrangement joins TRBV27 to TRBJ2-2; 8 bases line up with TRBD1. The CDR3 loop spans 15 amino acids. Germline V gene data show CDR1 as MNHEY and CDR2 as SMNVEV (reference sequence). Trimming removed 6 bases from V and 5 bases from J; junction bases left unmatched: 8. The CDR3 spells CASSRAGGSTGELFF. The CDR3 DNA sequence: TGTGCCAGCAGCCGCGCAGGGGGCAGTACCGGGGAGCTGTTTTTT.

V usage is TRBV6-5 and J usage is TRBJ1-6; D is unresolved. V was cut by 6 bases and J by 8 bases, with 14 bases left in between. CDR3 length: 14 amino acids. Germline V gene lookup returns CDR1 MNHEY and CDR2 SVGAGI. The CDR3 here is CASSRTPEDSPLHF. As DNA, the CDR3 is TGTGCCAGCAGCCGTACTCCAGAGGATTCACCCCTCCACTTT.

The chain employs TRBV10-3 and TRBJ2-7, with TRBD2 as a possible D gene (7 bases). This CDR3 comprises 12 residues. V gave up 4 bases and J gave up 7 bases, with 11 bases separating them. The V gene's germline CDR1 is ENHRY and CDR2 SYGVKD. CDR3 in amino acids: CAISGGGGEQYF. The CDR3 DNA reads as TGTGCCATCAGTGGAGGGGGGGGTGAGCAGTACTTC.

The gene calls are TRBV10-2 and TRBJ1-5; 8 bases match TRBD1. V shed 6 bases and J 3 bases; nucleotides not matched to a gene: 4. Per germline, CDR1 WSHSY and CDR2 SAAADI. This CDR3 spans 14 amino acids. CDR3 in DNA: TGCGCCAGCAGAAAGGACAGGGACAATCAGCCCCAGCATTTT. Translated, it gives CASRKDRDNQPQHF.

The V gene is TRBV12-5, the J gene TRBJ2-3; the match to TRBD2 covers 11 bases. The J segment lost 2 bases and the V segment lost 1 base, leaving 2 bases of the junction unmatched. The germline V gene encodes CDR1 LGHNT and CDR2 FRNRAP. This CDR3 comprises 16 residues. The CDR3 is CASGLGLAGNTDTQYF. DNA of the CDR3: TGTGCTAGTGGTTTGGGACTAGCGGGGAACACAGATACGCAGTATTTT.

The chain carries TRBV11-2 and TRBJ2-7; possible D gene TRBD2, 5 bases. The V end lost 3 bases, the J end lost 6 bases, and 12 bases lay between the germline ends. CDR1 and CDR2 (germline): SGHAT, FQNNGV. This CDR3 spans 13 amino acids. CDR3 sequence (DNA): TGTGCCAGCAGCTTGGCCGGGGATATCGAGCAGTACTTC. Translation: CASSLAGDIEQYF.

This chain joins TRBV7-2 and TRBJ2-4; 9 positions agree with TRBD1. Trimming cost V 6 bases and J 5 bases; bases outside gene matches: 8. Germline V gives CDR1 SGHTA, CDR2 FQGNSA. This CDR3 is built from 15 residues. The chain's CDR3 is CASRKGQGRENIQYF. CDR3 bases: TGTGCCAGCAGGAAGGGACAGGGTAGGGAAAACATTCAGTACTTC.

J is TRBJ2-6 and V is TRBV12-3 or TRBV12-4; D not resolved. The CDR3 extends over 12 amino acids. V was shortened by 8 bases and J by 1 base, with 3 bases between the two germline ends. The CDR3 coding sequence is TGTGCCAGCCGTTCTGGGGCCAACGTCCTGACTTTC. It codes for CASRSGANVLTF.

This clone appeared once. The chain is built from TRBV5-1 and TRBJ1-2, with D hard to call. The CDR3 sequence is 13 residues long. V lost 4 bases and J 5 bases, leaving 12 bases between the germline ends. Germline CDR1 SGHRS, CDR2 YFSETQ. The CDR3: CASSRTSRYGYTF. CDR3 DNA sequence: TGCGCCAGCAGCAGGACTTCAAGGTATGGCTACACCTTC.

CDR3 sequence: CASSLLRAGETQYF. As DNA, the CDR3 is TGTGCCAGCAGCTTACTCAGGGCGGGGGAGACCCAGTACTTC. The chain links TRBV7-3 to TRBJ2-5, with D maybe TRBD2 (6 bases). Trimming took 2 bases from V and 5 from J, leaving 12 bases between them. Germline V gene sequence: CDR1 SGHTA, CDR2 FQGTGA. The CDR3 totals 14 residues.

V gene TRBV28 combines with J gene TRBJ2-7; D remains unclear. Trimming left V 6 bases short and J 2 bases short, with 26 bases between. The CDR3 has 18 amino acids. Germline V gene sequence: CDR1 MDHEN, CDR2 SYDVKM. In DNA form, the CDR3 reads TGTGCCAGCAGCTGGGTTTTGGTTGGTGGCAGTACTACCTACGAGCAGTACTTC. This gives the protein CASSWVLVGGSTTYEQYF.

CDR3 loop: CASTERGGIGELFF. The CDR3 DNA reads as TGTGCCAGCACGGAGCGGGGGGGGATCGGGGAGCTGTTTTTT. This chain joins TRBV28 and TRBJ2-2, with 10 bases aligning to TRBD2. The CDR3 is made up of 14 amino acids. V shed 7 bases and J 7 bases; nucleotides not matched to a gene: 6. Per germline, CDR1 MDHEN and CDR2 SYDVKM.

The CDR3 region is CASSSPGIAEAFF. As DNA, the CDR3 is TGTGCCAGCAGCTCCCCAGGGATCGCGGAAGCTTTCTTT. The rearrangement links TRBV7-2 to TRBJ1-1; TRBD1 might be the D (5 bases). V was clipped by 4 bases and J by 8 bases, with 14 bases between them. The CDR3 consists of 13 residues. Germline CDR1 is SGHTA and CDR2 is FQGNSA.

This rearrangement joins TRBV13 to TRBJ2-7; D perhaps matches TRBD1 (6 bases). Per germline, CDR1 PRHDT and CDR2 FYEKMQ (reference sequence). Deletions cut 5 bases from V and 3 bases from J, with 14 bases between. This CDR3 has 14 residues. CDR3 nucleotide sequence: TGTGCCAGCAGCCCCCGGGACACAAACTACGAGCAGTACTTC. Amino acid sequence: CASSPRDTNYEQYF.